The table lists the clone carrying this T cell receptor (beta chain) with many counts. Its antigen is not known. This sample was included in a study of T cells after yellow fever vaccination. Findings and limits, study-wide: A large majority of primary-vaccination clones showed up again after the booster (96% CD4, 75% to 90% CD8). The secondary response was weaker, and its peak arrived faster, on day 5 versus 15. The CD4 compartment and the CD8 compartment contained a small share of clonotypes in common.

The CDR3 covers 12 residues. Trimming pared 3 bases from V and 8 bases from J, leaving 8 bases between. CDR1 is SGHTA and CDR2 is FQGNSA in the germline V gene. TCRdb reanalysed the 5' RACE reads using MiXCR and keeps one entry per CDR3 protein. The sample lists some 220,000 distinct CDR3 sequences; approximately 3% were seen once. The V call is TRBV7-2, the J call TRBJ2-1; D is perhaps TRBD1 (5 bases). The material sequenced was CD4+ T cells sorted from PBMCs, taken 10 days after the yellow fever booster vaccination. This clonotype was obtained from a man younger than 35 who received the YFV17D yellow fever vaccine. CDR3 protein: CASSFPGYEQFF. In DNA, the CDR3 is TGTGCCAGCAGCTTCCCAGGGTATGAGCAGTTCTTC. Full variable domain (outside the CDR3, taken from reference TRBV7-2 and TRBJ2-1): GAGVSQSPSNKVTEKGKDVELRCDPISGHTALYWYRQSLGQGLEFLIYFQGNSAPDKSGLPSDRFSAERTGGSVSTLTIQRTQQEDSAVYLCASSFPGYEQFFGPGTRLTVL.